This T cell receptor (beta chain) is from a study of shared clonotypes between healthy human individuals. This clone has just a few counts. Per germline, CDR1 MNHEY and CDR2 SMNVEV (reference sequence). Trimming removed 4 bases from V and 0 bases from J, with 9 bases in between. The CDR3 covers 14 residues. Produced via immunoSEQ multiplex PCR; TCRdb's table is partial and in-frame only. The sample lists about a million clones; roughly 75% were seen once. This sequence originates from a young man in good health. This rearrangement joins TRBV27 to TRBJ1-1; no clear D gene. Sequencing was performed on memory CD4+ T cells sorted from blood. Subset defined: CD45RA-negative fraction. The CDR3: CASSSPTMNTEAFF. Written as DNA, the CDR3 is TGTGCCAGCAGTTCCCCGACCATGAACACTGAAGCTTTCTTT.